This T cell receptor (beta chain) was captured by sequencing in a study of neurological immune-mediated disorders. Trimming shortened V by 6 bases and J by 6 bases, and 13 bases separated the two germline ends. Germline V gene data show CDR1 as MNHEY and CDR2 as SMNVEV (reference sequence). This CDR3 region has 13 residues. This clonotype was counted many times. MiXCR, applied by TCRdb to the 5' RACE reads, yields one record per CDR3 protein. Of 120,000 or so distinct CDR3 sequences in the sample, about 3.4% are singletons; the top ten hold about 1.2%. The sequenced sample was PBMCs. The sequence derives from a woman in her twenties or thirties with multiple sclerosis. The rearrangement uses TRBV27 and TRBJ2-3, with D perhaps matching TRBD1 (6 bases). The CDR3 reads CASRSRGGDTQYF. In nucleotides, the CDR3 is TGTGCCAGCAGGAGCAGGGGTGGGGATACGCAGTATTTT.